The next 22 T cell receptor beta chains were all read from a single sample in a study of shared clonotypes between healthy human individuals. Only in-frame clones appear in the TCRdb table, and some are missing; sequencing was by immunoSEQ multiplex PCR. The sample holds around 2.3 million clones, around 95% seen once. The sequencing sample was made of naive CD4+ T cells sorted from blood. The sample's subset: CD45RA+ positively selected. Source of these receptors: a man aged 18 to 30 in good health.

The CDR3 bases are TGTGCCAGCAGCCTTCATCCGGGACAGGGTAATCAGCCCCAGCATTTT. It encodes CASSLHPGQGNQPQHF. This chain connects TRBV5-5 to TRBJ1-5; 9 bases match TRBD1. V lost 4 bases to trimming and J lost 4 bases; unmatched junction nucleotides: 9. The CDR3 runs 16 residues. The germline CDR1 and CDR2 sequences are SGHKS and YYEKEE (reference sequence).

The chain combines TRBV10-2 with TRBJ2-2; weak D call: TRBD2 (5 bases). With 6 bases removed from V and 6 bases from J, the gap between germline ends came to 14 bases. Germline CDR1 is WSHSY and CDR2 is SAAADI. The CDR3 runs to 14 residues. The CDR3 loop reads CASSKQEVAGELFF. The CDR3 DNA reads TGCGCCAGCAGCAAGCAGGAGGTTGCCGGGGAGCTGTTTTTT.

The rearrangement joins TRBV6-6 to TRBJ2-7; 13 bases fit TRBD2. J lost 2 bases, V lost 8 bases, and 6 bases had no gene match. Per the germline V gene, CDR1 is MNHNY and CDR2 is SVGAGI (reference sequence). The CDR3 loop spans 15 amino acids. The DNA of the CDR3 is TGTGCCAGCGATCAAGGGACTAGCGGGACCTACGAGCAGTACTTC. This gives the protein CASDQGTSGTYEQYF.

The chain's CDR3 is CASSLALAYNEQFF. The CDR3 DNA sequence: TGTGCCAGCAGCTTGGCCCTCGCCTACAATGAGCAGTTCTTC. The rearrangement joins TRBV5-4 to TRBJ2-1; D unclear. V was clipped by 0 bases and J by 2 bases, with 6 bases between them. CDR1 and CDR2 (germline): SGHNT, YYREEE (reference sequence). CDR3 length: 14 residues.

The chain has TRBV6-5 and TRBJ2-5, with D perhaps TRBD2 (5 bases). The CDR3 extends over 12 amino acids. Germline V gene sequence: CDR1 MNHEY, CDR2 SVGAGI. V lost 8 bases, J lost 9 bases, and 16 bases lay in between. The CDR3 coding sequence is TGTGCCAGCGGGCAGGCCGGAGGTCCCCAGTACTTC. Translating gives CASGQAGGPQYF.

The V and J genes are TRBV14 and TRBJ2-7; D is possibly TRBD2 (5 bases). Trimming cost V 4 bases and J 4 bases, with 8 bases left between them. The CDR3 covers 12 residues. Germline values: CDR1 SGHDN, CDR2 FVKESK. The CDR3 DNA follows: TGTGCCAGCAGCCGTCTAGCTTACGAGCAGTACTTC. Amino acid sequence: CASSRLAYEQYF.

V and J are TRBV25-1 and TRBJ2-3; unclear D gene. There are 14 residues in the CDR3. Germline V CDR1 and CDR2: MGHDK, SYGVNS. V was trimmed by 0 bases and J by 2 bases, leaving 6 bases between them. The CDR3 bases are TGTGCCAGCAGTGAATATAGGAACACAGATACGCAGTATTTT. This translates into CASSEYRNTDTQYF.

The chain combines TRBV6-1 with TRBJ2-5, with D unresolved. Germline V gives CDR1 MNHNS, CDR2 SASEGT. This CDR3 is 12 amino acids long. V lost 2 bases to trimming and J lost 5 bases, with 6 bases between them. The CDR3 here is CASSEWGETQYF. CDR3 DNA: TGTGCCAGCAGTGAATGGGGTGAGACCCAGTACTTC.

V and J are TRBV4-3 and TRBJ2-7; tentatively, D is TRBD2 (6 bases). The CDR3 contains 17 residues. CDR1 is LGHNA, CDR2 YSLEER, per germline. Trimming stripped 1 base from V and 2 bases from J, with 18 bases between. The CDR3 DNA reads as TGCGCCAGCAGCCAAGGGGGGACTCCGAATACCCCCTACGAGCAGTACTTC. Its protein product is CASSQGGTPNTPYEQYF.

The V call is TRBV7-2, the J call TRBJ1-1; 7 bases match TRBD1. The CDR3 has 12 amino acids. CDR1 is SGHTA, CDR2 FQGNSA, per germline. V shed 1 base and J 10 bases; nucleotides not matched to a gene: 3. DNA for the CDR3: TGTGCCAGCAGCTTAGGGGGACAGAGAGCTTTCTTT. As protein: CASSLGGQRAFF.

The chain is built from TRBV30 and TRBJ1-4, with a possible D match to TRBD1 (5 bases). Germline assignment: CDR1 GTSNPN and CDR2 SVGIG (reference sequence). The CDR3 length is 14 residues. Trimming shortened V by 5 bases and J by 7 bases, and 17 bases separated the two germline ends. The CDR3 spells CAWGEGTGLEKLFF. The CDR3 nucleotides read TGTGCCTGGGGGGAAGGGACTGGCCTTGAAAAACTGTTTTTT.

The CDR3 DNA is TGTGCCAGCAGCCCCCAAGACAGCGGCATCTACGAGCAGTACTTC. This codes for CASSPQDSGIYEQYF. The chain couples TRBV21-1 to TRBJ2-7. TRBV21-1 is a recognized pseudogene. This CDR3 spans 15 amino acids.

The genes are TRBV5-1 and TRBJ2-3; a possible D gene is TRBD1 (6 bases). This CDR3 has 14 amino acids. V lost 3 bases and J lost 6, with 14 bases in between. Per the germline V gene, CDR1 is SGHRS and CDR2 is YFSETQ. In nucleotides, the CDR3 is TGCGCCAGCAGCTCCGGGACACTTAGGGATACGCAGTATTTT. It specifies CASSSGTLRDTQYF. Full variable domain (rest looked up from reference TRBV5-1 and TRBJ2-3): KAGVTQTPRYLIKTRGQQVTLSCSPISGHRSVSWYQQTPGQGLQFLFEYFSETQRNKGNFPGRFSGRQFSNSRSEMNVSTLELGDSALYLCASSSGTLRDTQYFGPGTRLTVL.

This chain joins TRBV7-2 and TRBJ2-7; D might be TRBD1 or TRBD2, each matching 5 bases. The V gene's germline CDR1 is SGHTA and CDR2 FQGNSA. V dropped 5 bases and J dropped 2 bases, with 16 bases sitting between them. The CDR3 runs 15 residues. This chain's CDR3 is CASSGGIRGAYEQYF. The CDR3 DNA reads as TGTGCCAGCAGCGGAGGAATAAGGGGCGCCTACGAGCAGTACTTC.

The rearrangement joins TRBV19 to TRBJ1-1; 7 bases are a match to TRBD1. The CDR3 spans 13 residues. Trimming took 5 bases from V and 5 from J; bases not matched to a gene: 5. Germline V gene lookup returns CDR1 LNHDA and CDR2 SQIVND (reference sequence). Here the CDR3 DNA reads TGTGCCAGTAGTGACAGGGTAACGACTGAAGCTTTCTTT. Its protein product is CASSDRVTTEAFF.

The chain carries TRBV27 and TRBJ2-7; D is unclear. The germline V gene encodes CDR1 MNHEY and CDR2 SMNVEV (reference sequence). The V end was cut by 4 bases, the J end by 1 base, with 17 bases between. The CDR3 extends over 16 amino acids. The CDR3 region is CASSSLDLHGSYEQYF. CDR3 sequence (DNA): TGTGCCAGCAGTTCCCTGGACCTCCATGGGTCCTACGAGCAGTACTTC.

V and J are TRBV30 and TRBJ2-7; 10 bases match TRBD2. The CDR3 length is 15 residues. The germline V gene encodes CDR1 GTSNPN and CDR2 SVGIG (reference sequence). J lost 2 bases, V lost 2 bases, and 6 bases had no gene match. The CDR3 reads CAWSPASGGTYEQYF. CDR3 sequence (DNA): TGTGCCTGGAGTCCAGCTAGCGGGGGTACCTACGAGCAGTACTTC.

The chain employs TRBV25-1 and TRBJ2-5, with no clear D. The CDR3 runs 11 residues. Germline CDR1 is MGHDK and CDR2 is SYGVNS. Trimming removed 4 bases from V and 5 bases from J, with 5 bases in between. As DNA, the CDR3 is TGTGCCAGCAGTGCGATGGAGACCCAGTACTTC. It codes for CASSAMETQYF.

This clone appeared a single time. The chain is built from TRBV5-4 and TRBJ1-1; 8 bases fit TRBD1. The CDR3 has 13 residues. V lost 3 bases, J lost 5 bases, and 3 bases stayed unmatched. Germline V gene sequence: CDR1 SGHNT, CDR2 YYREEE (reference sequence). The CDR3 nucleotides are TGTGCCAGCAGCTGGACAGGGAAAACTGAAGCTTTCTTT. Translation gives CASSWTGKTEAFF.

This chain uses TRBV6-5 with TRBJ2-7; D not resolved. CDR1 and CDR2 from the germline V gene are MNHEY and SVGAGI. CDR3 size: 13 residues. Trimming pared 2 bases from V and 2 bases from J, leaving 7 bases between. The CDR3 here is CASSYVHPYEQYF. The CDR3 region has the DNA TGTGCCAGCAGTTACGTCCATCCCTACGAGCAGTACTTC.

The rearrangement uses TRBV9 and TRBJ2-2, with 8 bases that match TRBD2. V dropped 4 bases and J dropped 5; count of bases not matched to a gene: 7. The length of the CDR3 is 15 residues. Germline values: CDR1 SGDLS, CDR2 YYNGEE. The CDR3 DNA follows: TGTGCCAGCAGCCCGAGCGGGAGCAGGACCGGGGAGCTGTTTTTT. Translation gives CASSPSGSRTGELFF.

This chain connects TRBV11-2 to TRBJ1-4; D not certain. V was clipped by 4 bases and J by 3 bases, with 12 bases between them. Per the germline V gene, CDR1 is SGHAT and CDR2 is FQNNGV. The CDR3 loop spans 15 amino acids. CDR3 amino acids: CASSSLKAPNEKLFF. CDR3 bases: TGTGCCAGCAGCTCACTTAAAGCTCCTAATGAAAAACTGTTTTTT. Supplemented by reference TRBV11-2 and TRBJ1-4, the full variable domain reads EAGVAQSPRYKIIEKRQSVAFWCNPISGHATLYWYQQILGQGPKLLIQFQNNGVVDDSQLPKDRFSAERLKGVDSTLKIQPAKLEDSAVYLCASSSLKAPNEKLFFGSGTQLSVL.